This is a list of T cell receptor beta chains from one sample in a study of blood T cells in healthy people across ages. One entry per CDR3 protein, called by TCRdb with MiXCR from the 5' RACE reads. The table lists 1.5 million to 2 million distinct CDR3 sequences, about 35% of them singletons. The sample consisted of blood. The receptor source for this set is a woman in her thirties in good health. Each CDR3 is given with its conserved first and last residue.

v_gene	j_gene	CDR3aa
TRBV20-1	TRBJ1-2	CSARDGVPRDGYTF
TRBV4-1	TRBJ2-7	CASSPGTSGGGISYEQYF
TRBV4-2	TRBJ2-1	CASSPTSSYEQFF
TRBV3-1	TRBJ2-3	CASSHRTNTDTQYF
TRBV12-3/TRBV12-4	TRBJ2-7	CASSGGVEQYF
TRBV20-1	TRBJ2-7	CSAKAGTVRSWNEQYF
TRBV15	TRBJ2-7	CATTGTRGHEQYF
TRBV7-6	TRBJ2-5	CASSFERTGGETQYF
TRBV5-1	TRBJ2-7	CASSLRQGLPTYEQYF
TRBV12-3/TRBV12-4	TRBJ1-2	CASSLGSYYYGYTF
TRBV20-1	TRBJ2-1	CSASDGTGESYNEQFF
TRBV2	TRBJ2-6	CASSEAGYSGANVLTF
TRBV20-1	TRBJ1-4	CSARDALVEKLFF
TRBV20-1	TRBJ2-5	CSAREDRWTQYF
TRBV11-2	TRBJ2-3	CASSPDSITDTQYF
TRBV5-1	TRBJ2-5	CASSLAPAGQGEETQYF
TRBV20-1	TRBJ1-1	CSAIPGNTEAFF
TRBV4-1	TRBJ2-7	CASSQTGRSSYEQYF
TRBV6-1	TRBJ1-5	CASRVLGPHQPQHF
TRBV5-6	TRBJ2-7	CASSSGGPHEQYF
TRBV6-1	TRBJ2-1	CASSEIGGRMSEQFF
TRBV12-5	TRBJ2-7	CGPGRTNSSYEQYF
TRBV7-9	TRBJ2-7	CASSPRQGLKTYEQYF
TRBV5-1	TRBJ1-4	CASSLRGTAGELFF
TRBV10-3	TRBJ2-1	CATEGTSGGSSYNEQFF
TRBV28	TRBJ2-7	CASSLSWTLSYEQYF
TRBV9	TRBJ1-6	CASSVEGDPNSPLHF
TRBV5-5	TRBJ1-2	CASSLVGTDLHGYTF
TRBV20-1	TRBJ1-5	CSAGTGGVDQPQHF
TRBV10-2	TRBJ2-1	CASRDPQGTDEQFF
TRBV27	TRBJ2-4	CASSLMQPGLATNIQYF
TRBV6-4	TRBJ2-3	CASSPQTGGINTQYF
TRBV29-1	TRBJ2-3	CSVVKETDTQYF
TRBV3-1	TRBJ1-4	CASRKAAGDEKLFF
TRBV20-1	TRBJ2-3	CSASSVSATDTQYF
TRBV11-2	TRBJ2-1	CASSRGSIGRAVNEQFF
TRBV7-2	TRBJ2-7	CARSLATEILAGGSYEQYF
TRBV20-1	TRBJ2-7	CSARVLAGNTYEQYF
TRBV6-1	TRBJ1-6	CASSPTGGGRSPLHF
TRBV4-1	TRBJ2-3	CASSQGRGTGEPDTQYF
TRBV6-1	TRBJ2-3	CASRRVAGGLPSTDTQYF
TRBV10-3	TRBJ1-2	CAISDPGRINYGYTF
TRBV20-1	NA	CSAQLTSGVETQYF
TRBV4-1	TRBJ2-7	CANSQVRTSGYEQYF
TRBV5-4	TRBJ2-7	CASSDRDRRLAGGEQYF
TRBV24-1	TRBJ2-7	CATSNSGSGDYEQYF
TRBV20-1	TRBJ1-5	CSGRGARGRGPQHF